The T cell receptor beta chain under discussion was sequenced for a study of T cells in tuberculosis. Looking at the study overall: Sequenced TCRs come from CD1B-GMM tetramer-binding T cells. Study findings and constraints: T cells binding CD1B-GMM tetramer weakly possibly escaped the sort.

After thawing and overnight rest, PBMC were stained with GMM-loaded CD1B tetramer, viability dye and anti-CD3 for sorting. C32 glucose monomycolate from Rhodococcus equi was loaded onto the CD1B tetramers. CD14-expressing monocytes were removed from PBMC before cryopreservation and sorting. From each donor, around 100,000 tetramer-negative cells were sorted. Only in-frame clones appear in the TCRdb table, and some are missing; sequencing was by immunoSEQ multiplex PCR. The table includes 55,000 to 60,000 clones, approximately 91% detected once. The receptor comes from an adult woman with latent tuberculosis. The sequenced sample consisted of CD1b-GMM tetramer-negative cells sorted from PBMCs.

The CDR3: CANKQGLHIQYF. The CDR3 DNA is TGTGCCAATAAACAGGGTCTCCACATTCAGTACTTC. The rearrangement joins TRBV19 to TRBJ2-4; TRBD1 might be the D (6 bases). Looked up from germline, CDR1 is LNHDA and CDR2 is SQIVND (reference sequence). The CDR3 totals 12 residues. V was trimmed by 10 bases and J by 8 bases, leaving 15 bases between them.